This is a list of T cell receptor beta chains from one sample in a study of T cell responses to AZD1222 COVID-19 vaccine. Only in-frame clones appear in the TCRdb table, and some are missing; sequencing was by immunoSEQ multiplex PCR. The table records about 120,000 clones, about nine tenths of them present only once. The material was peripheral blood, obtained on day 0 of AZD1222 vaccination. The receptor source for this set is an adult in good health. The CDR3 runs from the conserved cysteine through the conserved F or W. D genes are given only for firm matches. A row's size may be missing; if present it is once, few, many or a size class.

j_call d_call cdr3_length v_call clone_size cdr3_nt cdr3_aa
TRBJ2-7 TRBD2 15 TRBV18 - TGTGCCAGCTCACCGCTGAGTGGCGGGAGCTACGAGCAGTACTTC CASSPLSGGSYEQYF
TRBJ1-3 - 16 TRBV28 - TGTGCCAGCAGTGGGCCTAACAGGGTCTCTGGAAACACCATATATTTT CASSGPNRVSGNTIYF
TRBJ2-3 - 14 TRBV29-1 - TGCAGCGTTGAAGGCCCAGCCGGCACAGATACGCAGTATTTT CSVEGPAGTDTQYF
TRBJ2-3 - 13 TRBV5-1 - TGCGCCAGCAGCTCCGGGGGCACAGATACGCAGTATTTT CASSSGGTDTQYF
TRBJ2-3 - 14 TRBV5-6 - TGTGCCAGCAGCCTACCTGGGGTAACAGATACGCAGTATTTT CASSLPGVTDTQYF
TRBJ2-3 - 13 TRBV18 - TGTGCCAGCTCACCACCCGGAACAGATACGCAGTATTTT CASSPPGTDTQYF
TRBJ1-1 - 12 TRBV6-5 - TGTGCCAGCAGCCCAGGTTACACTGAAGCTTTCTTT CASSPGYTEAFF
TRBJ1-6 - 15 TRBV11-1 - TGTGCCAGCAGCTTACGGGGAGGTTCAAATTCACCCCTCCACTTT CASSLRGGSNSPLHF
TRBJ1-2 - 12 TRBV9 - TGTGCCAGCGGAACAGGGACCTATGGCTACACCTTC CASGTGTYGYTF
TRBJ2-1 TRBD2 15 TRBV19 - TGTGCCAGTAGTGCACGGGAGGGCCTGTACAATGAGCAGTTCTTC CASSAREGLYNEQFF
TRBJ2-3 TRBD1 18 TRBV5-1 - TGCGCCAGCAGCCTAAACCCACCGGGACAGGGGGCCACAGATACGCAGTATTTT CASSLNPPGQGATDTQYF
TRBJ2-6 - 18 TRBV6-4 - TGTGCCAGCAGTGACAGGGCGGAGGGGGCAGCTGGGGCCAACGTCCTGACTTTC CASSDRAEGAAGANVLTF
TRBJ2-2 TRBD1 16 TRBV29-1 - TGCAGCGTTGAAGCCCCGACAGGGATTTACACCGGGGAGCTGTTTTTT CSVEAPTGIYTGELFF
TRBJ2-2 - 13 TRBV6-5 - TGTGCCAGCAGTTACTCTGGCACCGGGGAGCTGTTTTTT CASSYSGTGELFF
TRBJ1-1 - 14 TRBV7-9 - TGTGCCAGCAGCTTAGGCAATCAGAACACTGAAGCTTTCTTT CASSLGNQNTEAFF
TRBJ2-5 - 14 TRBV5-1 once TGCGCCAGCAGCTTAGAGGGTTGGAAGGAGACCCAGTACTTC CASSLEGWKETQYF
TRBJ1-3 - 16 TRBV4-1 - TGCGCCAGCAGCCAAATAGGGGGTTTCACGGAAAACACCATATATTTT CASSQIGGFTENTIYF
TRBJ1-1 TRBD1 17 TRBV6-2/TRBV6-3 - TGTGCCAGCAGTTACCAGACAGGGAAGACGGGGAACACTGAAGCTTTCTTT CASSYQTGKTGNTEAFF
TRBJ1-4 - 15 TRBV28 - TGTGCCAGCAGTTTACCGACAGCAACTAATGAAAAACTGTTTTTT CASSLPTATNEKLFF
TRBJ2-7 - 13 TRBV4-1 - TGCGCCAGCAGCCACCCGGGACTCTACGAGCAGTACTTC CASSHPGLYEQYF
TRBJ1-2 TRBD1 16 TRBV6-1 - TGTGCCAGCAGTGACTTCCTGGACAGGCCTATTCGTCCCTACACCTTC CASSDFLDRPIRPYTF
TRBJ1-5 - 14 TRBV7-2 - TGTGCCAGCAGCTTAGGACCCATCCAAGGGGCCCAGCATTTT CASSLGPIQGAQHF
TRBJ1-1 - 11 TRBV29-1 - TGCAGCGGCAGGCGGAACACTGAAGCTTTCTTT CSGRRNTEAFF
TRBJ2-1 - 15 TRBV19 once TGTGCCAGTAGTATCGAGGGTAGCTCCTACAATGAGCAGTTCTTC CASSIEGSSYNEQFF
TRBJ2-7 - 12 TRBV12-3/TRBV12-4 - TGTGCCAGCAGCCCGGGACACTACGAGCAGTACTTC CASSPGHYEQYF
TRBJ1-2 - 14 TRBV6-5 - TGTGCCAGCAGTCCAACTCAAACACGCAGTGGCTACACCTTC CASSPTQTRSGYTF
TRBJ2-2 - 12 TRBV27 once TGTGCCAGCAGTTTGGGTACCGGGGAGCTGTTTTTT CASSLGTGELFF
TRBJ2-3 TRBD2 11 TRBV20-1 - TGCAGTGCAAGGACTAGTGATACGCAGTATTTT CSARTSDTQYF
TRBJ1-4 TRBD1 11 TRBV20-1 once TGCAGTGCTGACAGGGGGGAAAGACTGTTTTTT CSADRGERLFF
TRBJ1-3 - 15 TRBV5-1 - TGCGCCAGCAGCTTGGACGGGTCCTCGGGAAACACCATATATTTT CASSLDGSSGNTIYF
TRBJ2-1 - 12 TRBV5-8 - TGTGCCACTCTTCGGGTTTGGAATGAGCAGTTCTTC CATLRVWNEQFF
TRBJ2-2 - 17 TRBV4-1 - TGCGCCAGCAGCCATCCATACAGGGTTCAAGGCACCGGGGAGCTGTTTTTT CASSHPYRVQGTGELFF
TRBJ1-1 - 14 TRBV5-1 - TGCGCCAGCAGCTTGGAGGGAATGAACACTGAAGCTTTCTTT CASSLEGMNTEAFF
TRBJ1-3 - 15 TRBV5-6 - TGTGCCAGCAGCTTGTCCTGGGGGACTGGAAACACCATATATTTT CASSLSWGTGNTIYF
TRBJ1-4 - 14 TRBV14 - TGTGCCAGCAGCCAGGCTTACAGGAATGAAAAACTGTTTTTT CASSQAYRNEKLFF
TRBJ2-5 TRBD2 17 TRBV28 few TGTGCCAGCAGTAGGGCAGCGGGAGGCCCTTTGGGAGAGACCCAGTACTTC CASSRAAGGPLGETQYF
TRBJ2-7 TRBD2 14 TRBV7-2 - TGTGCCAGCAGCTTAACTAGCGTGACCTACGAGCAGTACTTC CASSLTSVTYEQYF
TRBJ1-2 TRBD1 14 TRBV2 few TGTGCCAGCAGGCCCGGACAGGGCTCATATGGCTACACCTTC CASRPGQGSYGYTF
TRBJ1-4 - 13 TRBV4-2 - TGTGCCAGCAGCCAAGATCGCGGGGGAAAACTGTTTTTT CASSQDRGGKLFF
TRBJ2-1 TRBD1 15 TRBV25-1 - TGTGCCAGCACTGCCCCGGGACAGGGGGGAGGTGAGCAGTTCTTC CASTAPGQGGGEQFF
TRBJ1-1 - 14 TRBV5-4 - TGTGCCAGCAGCCCAAATGAAGAAAACACTGAAGCTTTCTTT CASSPNEENTEAFF
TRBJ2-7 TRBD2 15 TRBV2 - TGTGCCAGCAGTGATGGCGGGAGGCCAACCTACGAGCAGTACTTC CASSDGGRPTYEQYF
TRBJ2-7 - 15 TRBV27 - TGTGCCAGCAGGGACCCCAGTTCGGGGCATCACGAGCAGTACTTC CASRDPSSGHHEQYF
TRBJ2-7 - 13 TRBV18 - TGTGCCAGCTCCTGGACGGTGAACTACGAGCAGTACTTC CASSWTVNYEQYF
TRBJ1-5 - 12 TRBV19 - TGTGCCAGTAGTATAATTCATCAGCCCCAGCATTTT CASSIIHQPQHF
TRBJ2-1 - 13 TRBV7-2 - TGTGCCAGCAGCCAGCCGGGGGACAATGAGCAGTTCTTC CASSQPGDNEQFF
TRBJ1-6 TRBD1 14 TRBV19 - TGTGCCAGTACCGGGACAGGGAATGTAACACCCCTCCACTTT CASTGTGNVTPLHF
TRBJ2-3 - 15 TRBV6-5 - TGTGCCACCGGGCAGGGTGCCTTTGGGGCAGATACGCAGTATTTT CATGQGAFGADTQYF
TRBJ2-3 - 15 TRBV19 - TGTGCCAGTAGTATCTCCGGGCTGAGCACAGATACGCAGTATTTT CASSISGLSTDTQYF
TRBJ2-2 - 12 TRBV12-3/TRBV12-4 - TGTGCCAGCAGATTTGACACCGGGGAGCTGTTTTTT CASRFDTGELFF